This T cell receptor (beta chain) was identified during a study of identical twins. General observations from the study: Conclusions were drawn cross-sectionally by statistical analysis, without following the same donors.

Healthy Caucasians supplied all donations. Points on this clonotype: The antigen is undetermined.

V dropped 4 bases and J dropped 7 bases, with 8 bases sitting between them. Germline V gene sequence: CDR1 SEHNR, CDR2 FQNEAQ (reference sequence). The CDR3 loop spans 12 amino acids. A universal primer site was created by template switching, with the cDNA bearing unique molecular identifiers. TCRdb fed the 5' RACE reads into MiXCR, producing one record per CDR3 protein. The sample has about 720,000 distinct CDR3 sequences, 15% to 20% seen once. These sequences were also reported in another study, on T cells expressing NK-cell markers. In that study: Seven HCMV-seropositive donors and one seronegative donor made up the eight sequenced donors.

The sequence came from a woman between 18 and 30 years old in good health. J is TRBJ2-4 and V is TRBV7-9; weak D call: TRBD2 (6 bases). Sequencing used PBMCs. CDR3 DNA sequence: TGTGCCAGCAGCTCTAGCGATAACATTCAGTACTTC. Translated, it gives CASSSSDNIQYF.